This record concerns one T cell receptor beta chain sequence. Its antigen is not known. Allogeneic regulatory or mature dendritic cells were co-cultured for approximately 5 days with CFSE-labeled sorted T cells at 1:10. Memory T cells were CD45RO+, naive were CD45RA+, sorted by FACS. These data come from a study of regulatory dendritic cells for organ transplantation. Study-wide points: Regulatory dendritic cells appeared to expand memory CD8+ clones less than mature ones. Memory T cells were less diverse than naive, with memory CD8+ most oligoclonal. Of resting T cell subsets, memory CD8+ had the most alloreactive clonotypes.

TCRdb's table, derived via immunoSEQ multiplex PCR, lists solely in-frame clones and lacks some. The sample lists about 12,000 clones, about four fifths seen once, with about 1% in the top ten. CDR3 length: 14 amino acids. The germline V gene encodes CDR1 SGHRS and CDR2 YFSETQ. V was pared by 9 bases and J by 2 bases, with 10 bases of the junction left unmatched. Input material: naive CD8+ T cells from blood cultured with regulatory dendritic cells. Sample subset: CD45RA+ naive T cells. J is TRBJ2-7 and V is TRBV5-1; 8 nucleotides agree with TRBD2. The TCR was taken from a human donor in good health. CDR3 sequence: CATRAGLDTYEQYF. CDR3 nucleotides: TGCGCCACCAGGGCGGGACTAGATACCTACGAGCAGTACTTC.